The clone carrying this TCR beta chain was counted a few times. Its matching antigen is unknown. This sample is drawn from a study of T cells in Graves' hyperthyroidism and ophthalmopathy. Study-level results: Ophthalmopathy was separated from stable hyperthyroidism by a 13 V-J model. Among thyroid clonotypes expanded above 0.001, most also appeared in blood.

Trimming stripped 2 bases from V and 4 bases from J, with 9 bases between. The CDR3 consists of 13 residues. CDR1 and CDR2 (germline): WSHSY, SAAADI. Researchers took RNA transcripts and amplified the TCR beta CDR3 regions from them. Carried out on the TCR CDR3, a first-round RT-PCR used the HTBI primer set. TCRdb passed the multiplex PCR reads through MiXCR, listing each CDR3 protein once. The repertoire consists of around 620,000 distinct CDR3 sequences, with 12% to 15% occurring once and the leading ten covering roughly 7%. Clinical symptoms, serum thyroxine, TRAb, thyroid ultrasound and orbital computed tomography informed diagnoses.

The source of this sequence is a young woman with Graves' ophthalmopathy. The sample was blood. The chain combines TRBV10-2 with TRBJ2-7; D is unresolved. For the CDR3, the DNA is TGCGCCAGCAGTGAGCTCCAGTGGTACGAGCAGTACTTC. It yields the protein CASSELQWYEQYF.